This T cell receptor beta chain was found in a study of blood T cell repertoires in COVID-19. For the study at large: T cells, B-cell-depleted T cells, or PBMCs supplied cDNA or gDNA.

Per germline, CDR1 SQVTM and CDR2 ANQGSEA. Trimming pared 4 bases from V and 1 base from J, leaving 7 bases between. This CDR3 is 12 amino acids long. This clone was counted once. Generated by immunoSEQ multiplex PCR, the TCRdb table keeps only in-frame clones and is missing some. Of 200,000 to 250,000 clones in the sample, approximately 81% were seen once. The receptor's source is a man between 40 and 49 years old with acute or convalescent COVID-19. This chain uses TRBV29-1 with TRBJ1-2; unclear D gene. Material for sequencing was peripheral blood. The CDR3 reads CSVVGLNYGYTF. The CDR3 region has the DNA TGCAGCGTTGTTGGCCTTAACTATGGCTACACCTTC. Full variable domain (outside the CDR3, taken from reference TRBV29-1 and TRBJ1-2): SAVISQKPSRDICQRGTSLTIQCQVDSQVTMMFWYRQQPGQSLTLIATANQGSEATYESGFVIDKFPISRPNLTFSTLTVSNMSPEDSSIYLCSVVGLNYGYTFGSGTRLTVV.